The 31 T cell receptor beta chains below were found in one sample sequenced in a study of tumor-infiltrating lymphocytes in primary liver carcinoma. A constant-region primer served to make TCR beta cDNA from roughly 500 ng total RNA. ARM-PCR, slightly modified, supplied the TCR beta libraries through three nested multiplex PCR rounds. Researchers ran the first two PCR rounds for ten to eleven cycles each with TRBV1-TRBV30 forward primers and a C-beta reverse primer. In TCRdb, the multiplex PCR reads were re-called with MiXCR into one record per CDR3 protein. Among 95,000 to 150,000 distinct CDR3 sequences, roughly three fifths were seen once, and the ten largest hold roughly 7.9%. Unsorted bulk tissue, about 19-31 mg of it, served as the source for co-extraction of RNA and DNA. The specimen was liver tumor tissue from sampling region 3. The subset was: tumor region T3, left-lateral pole. The receptors come from a woman aged 55 to 70 with primary liver carcinoma and hepatitis B virus infection.

This clonotype has at least ten counts. The CDR3 reads CASSPTTNTGELFF. The CDR3 nucleotides read TGTGCCAGCAGTCCAACAACGAACACCGGGGAGCTGTTTTTT. V is TRBV6-2 or TRBV6-3 and J is TRBJ2-2, with D unclear. This CDR3 is built from 14 residues. CDR1 and CDR2 (germline): MNHEY, SVGEGT. The V gene lost 5 bases and the J gene lost 0 bases, with 7 bases spanning the gap.

Details on this clonotype: A much larger clone lies a single base off, so this may be a read error. The conserved closing phenylalanine or tryptophan is absent in this CDR3, likely reflecting a read error. J is TRBJ2-7 and V is TRBV11-2; D might be TRBD1 or TRBD2, each matching 5 bases. Germline CDR1 is SGHAT and CDR2 is FQNNGV. Trimming shortened V by 5 bases and J by 2 bases, and 10 bases separated the two germline ends. The CDR3 runs to 13 residues. CDR3 sequence (DNA): TGTGCCAGCAGCCTTGGGGGTCCCTACGAGCAGTACATC. Amino acids: CASSLGGPYEQYI.

Details on this clonotype: One junction end does not reproduce the germline sequence, and a read error may be involved. V and J are TRBV29-1 and TRBJ2-7; D is undetermined. The CDR3 sequence is 12 residues long. The germline V gene has CDR1 SQVTM and CDR2 ANQGSEA. CDR3 in amino acids: CSGRAEPYEEYF. CDR3 in DNA: TGCAGCGGACGGGCAGAACCCTACGAGGAGTACTTC.

The rearrangement uses TRBV5-1 and TRBJ2-2; D call uncertain. Germline CDR1 SGHRS, CDR2 YFSETQ. V lost 6 bases to trimming and J lost 0 bases, with 9 bases between them. The length of the CDR3 is 14 residues. CDR3 sequence: CASKHEANTGELFF. The CDR3, as DNA: TGCGCCAGCAAACACGAGGCGAACACCGGGGAGCTGTTTTTT. Looking up the rest from reference TRBV5-1 and TRBJ2-2 gives the full variable domain: KAGVTQTPRYLIKTRGQQVTLSCSPISGHRSVSWYQQTPGQGLQFLFEYFSETQRNKGNFPGRFSGRQFSNSRSEMNVSTLELGDSALYLCASKHEANTGELFFGEGSRLTVL.

The chain combines TRBV6-5 with TRBJ2-2; unclear D gene. Trimming left V 2 bases short and J 6 bases short, with 13 bases between. CDR1 MNHEY and CDR2 SVGAGI come from the germline V gene. The CDR3 has 15 residues. The CDR3 DNA follows: TGTGCCAGCAGTTACGGGCAGAAGGGCGCCGGGGAGCTGTTTTTT. It translates to CASSYGQKGAGELFF.

The chain links TRBV7-3 to TRBJ1-4; unclear D gene. Between the trimmed V and J ends, which lost 6 bases and 7 bases, there was a span of 18 bases. Per germline, CDR1 SGHTA and CDR2 FQGTGA. The CDR3 spans 15 residues. DNA of the CDR3: TGTGCCAGCAGGCCGAGGAGATCGAACCCTGAAAAACTGTTTTTT. This gives the protein CASRPRRSNPEKLFF. Full variable domain (missing parts from reference TRBV7-3 and TRBJ1-4): GAGVSQTPSNKVTEKGKYVELRCDPISGHTALYWYRQSLGQGPEFLIYFQGTGAADDSGLPNDRFFAVRPEGSVSTLKIQRTERGDSAVYLCASRPRRSNPEKLFFGSGTQLSVL.

The CDR3 region has the DNA TGTGCCAGCAGCCGAGGGAGCAGGAGAGGAGAGACCCAGTACTTC. Amino acid sequence: CASSRGSRRGETQYF. The V gene is TRBV11-2, the J gene TRBJ2-5, with D perhaps TRBD2 (5 bases). Looked up from germline, CDR1 is SGHAT and CDR2 is FQNNGV. The CDR3 contains 15 residues. Trimming stripped 5 bases from V and 4 bases from J, with 17 bases between.

The V and J genes are TRBV6-1 and TRBJ2-3; 12 bases are a match to TRBD2. CDR3 length: 16 residues. CDR1 is MNHNS, CDR2 SASEGT, per germline. Trimming at V came to 6 bases and at J to 5 bases, leaving 9 bases not matched to a gene. The CDR3 DNA reads TGTGCCAGCAGCAGACTAGCGGGGGTTGGTAGAGATACGCAGTATTTT. Its protein is CASSRLAGVGRDTQYF.

This clonotype showed up just a few times. The rearrangement joins TRBV30 to TRBJ1-1, with D possibly being TRBD1 (5 bases). This CDR3 is built from 13 residues. Trimming shortened V by 0 bases and J by 3 bases, and 8 bases separated the two germline ends. Germline-derived CDR1 and CDR2 are GTSNPN and SVGIG (reference sequence). The CDR3 spells CAWSVQVDTEAFF. The CDR3 DNA sequence: TGTGCCTGGAGTGTACAGGTAGACACTGAAGCTTTCTTT.

V is TRBV19 and J is TRBJ2-3; D is ambiguous. The V end was cut by 3 bases, the J end by 1 base, with 2 bases between. Germline CDR1 reads LNHDA; CDR2 reads SQIVND (reference sequence). This CDR3 contains 12 residues. CDR3 bases: TGTGCCAGTAGTATCGGCACAGATACGCAGTATTTT. This gives the protein CASSIGTDTQYF.

This clonotype has a single count. One junction end disagrees with the germline gene, perhaps due to a read error. The chain is built from TRBV11-2 and TRBJ2-2; weak D call: TRBD2 (5 bases). The CDR3 consists of 13 residues. The germline V gene has CDR1 SGHAT and CDR2 FQNNGV. This CDR3 reads CDSSLGLAGELFF. The DNA for the CDR3 is TGTGACAGCAGCTTAGGTCTGGCCGGGGAACTGTTTTTT.

Comments on this clonotype: A much larger clone lies a single base off, so this may be a read error. This chain's CDR3 is CSVDWGAGGTDTQYF. In nucleotides, the CDR3 is TGCAGCGTTGATTGGGGGGCTGGGGGCACAGATACGCAGTATTTT. The chain couples TRBV29-1 to TRBJ2-3; the D gene could be TRBD1 or TRBD2 (6 bases each). The germline V gene encodes CDR1 SQVTM and CDR2 ANQGSEA. The CDR3 has 15 residues. V gave up 3 bases and J gave up 1 base, with 14 bases separating them.

Notes on this clonotype: An end of the junction differs from the germline gene, which may be a read error. The V call is TRBV28, the J call TRBJ1-4; D remains ambiguous. The CDR3 consists of 14 residues. Germline CDR1 is MDHEN and CDR2 is SYDVKM. CDR3 amino acids: CASSLSGTNGKLFF. In nucleotides, the CDR3 is TGTGCCAGCAGTTTATCCGGAACTAATGGAAAACTGTTTTTT.

The rearrangement uses TRBV28 and TRBJ1-2; 8 nucleotides line up with TRBD1. Trimming at V came to 5 bases and at J to 3 bases, leaving 2 bases not matched to a gene. This CDR3 is built from 13 residues. Germline loops: CDR1 MDHEN, CDR2 SYDVKM. The CDR3 nucleotides read TGTGCCAGCAGTACAGGGGGATACTATGGCTACACCTTC. Its translation is CASSTGGYYGYTF.

This clonotype was found a few times. A much larger clone differs by one base, so this may be a read error. The V call is TRBV6-5, the J call TRBJ2-1, with D possibly being TRBD2 (6 bases). The CDR3 spans 15 residues. CDR1 MNHEY and CDR2 SVGAGI come from the germline V gene. CDR3 amino acids: CVSSLGGGGLGEQFF. In DNA form, the CDR3 reads TGTGTCAGCAGTTTGGGGGGAGGTGGGTTGGGTGAGCAGTTCTTC.

CDR3 DNA: TGTGCCAGCAGTTACAAAGATTATAGCCCTAAGCAGTTCTTC. Translation: CASSYKDYSPKQFF. The chain joins TRBV6-5 to TRBJ2-1; D is unclear. V gave up 2 bases and J gave up 11 bases, with 16 bases separating them. The V gene's germline CDR1 is MNHEY and CDR2 SVGAGI. The CDR3 is made up of 14 amino acids.

There are many counts of this clonotype. The gene calls are TRBV6-2 or TRBV6-3 and TRBJ1-1; D is possibly TRBD1 (5 bases). Trimming cost V 7 bases and J 1 base, with 10 bases left between them. Germline assignment: CDR1 MNHEY and CDR2 SVGEGT. This CDR3 comprises 13 residues. CDR3 region: CASTATANTEAFF. CDR3 nucleotides: TGTGCCAGCACTGCGACAGCGAACACTGAAGCTTTCTTT.

On this clonotype: A single base separates this from a much larger clone, so it may be a read error. This chain joins TRBV6-5 and TRBJ2-3; D is undetermined. Germline assignment: CDR1 MNHEY and CDR2 SVGAGI. The CDR3 consists of 14 residues. CDR3 sequence: CASSYSRYTDAQYF. DNA for the CDR3: TGTGCCAGCAGTTACTCGCGTTACACAGATGCGCAGTATTTT.

On this clonotype: A read error may account for a junction end that differs from germline. The rearrangement joins TRBV29-1 to TRBJ2-3; the D gene could be TRBD1 or TRBD2 (5 bases each). This CDR3 region has 14 residues. Germline V lookup: CDR1 SQVTM, CDR2 ANQGSEA. The CDR3 DNA sequence: TGCATCGTTGGGGATGGGACCCTCACAGATACGCAGTATTTT. Its translation: CIVGDGTLTDTQYF.

The table lists this clonotype with many counts. The chain links TRBV5-6 to TRBJ2-2; 7 bases match TRBD1. Germline-derived CDR1 and CDR2 are SGHDT and YYEEEE. With V trimmed by 2 bases and J by 5 bases, 3 bases remained unmatched. The CDR3 has 14 residues. CDR3 DNA sequence: TGTGCCAGCAGCTTAAGACAGGGTACCGGGGAGCTGTTTTTT. Translating it yields CASSLRQGTGELFF.

About this clonotype itself: This may come from a read error, since a much larger clone is one base off. The V call is TRBV10-1, the J call TRBJ2-5; no definite D call. The V end was cut by 11 bases, the J end by 5 bases, with 12 bases between. The CDR3 is 11 residues long. Germline V gene lookup returns CDR1 WNHNN and CDR2 SYGVQD (reference sequence). CDR3 residues: CAGSNGETQYF. The DNA for the CDR3 is TGCGCCGGCTCTAACGGGGAGACCCAGTACTTC.

This clonotype has more than one count but fewer than ten. The V and J genes are TRBV24-1 and TRBJ2-7, with no clear D. CDR1 is KGHDR and CDR2 is SFDVKD in the germline V gene. V was pared by 4 bases and J by 0 bases, with 18 bases between. The CDR3 extends over 17 amino acids. The CDR3: CATSDLDGMESSYEQYF. The DNA of the CDR3 is TGTGCCACCAGTGACCTCGACGGAATGGAGAGCTCCTACGAGCAGTACTTC.

For this clonotype: The junction and the germline gene differ at one end; a read error may be behind it. The rearrangement joins TRBV12-3 or TRBV12-4 to TRBJ2-1, with D possibly TRBD1 on 6 matching bases. The CDR3 is 15 residues long. CDR3 sequence: CVSSLLQGGGSEQFF. For the CDR3, the DNA is TGTGTCAGCAGTTTATTACAGGGTGGGGGCAGTGAGCAGTTCTTC.

Sample share makes this clonotype medium-sized. The chain carries TRBV11-3 and TRBJ2-7, with 7 bases aligning to TRBD2. The germline V gene encodes CDR1 SGHNT and CDR2 YENEEA. This CDR3 comprises 17 residues. V was pared by 5 bases and J by 2 bases, with 15 bases of the junction left unmatched. CDR3 nucleotide sequence: TGTGCCAGCAGCCCGGACCGAGCGGGATTAGGTACCTACGAGCAGTACTTC. Translating gives CASSPDRAGLGTYEQYF.

With regard to this clonotype: A read error may be the cause here, since a much bigger clone is one base away. V usage is TRBV28 and J usage is TRBJ2-7; no clear D gene. The CDR3 length is 12 residues. Germline lookup yields CDR1 MDHEN and CDR2 SYDVKM. The DNA of the CDR3 is TGTGCCAGCAGTAAGGGCTCCTACGAGCAGAACTTC. Translated: CASSKGSYEQNF.

The chain couples TRBV11-2 to TRBJ1-1; 9 positions match TRBD1. V gave up 7 bases and J gave up 1 base; unmatched junction bases: 7. From germline, CDR1 is SGHAT and CDR2 FQNNGV. This CDR3 spans 15 amino acids. The CDR3: CASNSGTGRNTEAFF. CDR3 DNA sequence: TGTGCCAGCAATTCGGGGACAGGGCGGAACACTGAAGCTTTCTTT.

This clonotype was detected only a few times. One base away lies a much larger clone, so this may be a sequencing read error. The rearrangement uses TRBV28 and TRBJ2-7, with 10 nucleotides matching TRBD1. The CDR3 spans 14 residues. Looked up from germline, CDR1 is MDHEN and CDR2 is SYDVKM. CDR3 residues: CTSSSTGGFGEQYF. In DNA form, the CDR3 reads TGTACCAGCAGTTCGACAGGGGGCTTCGGGGAGCAGTACTTC.

For this clonotype: This may stem from a read error, because a much larger clone lies one nucleotide away. This CDR3 is missing its conserved last phenylalanine or tryptophan, likely due to a read error. The chain employs TRBV6-1 and TRBJ2-7; D gene unclear. Looked up from germline, CDR1 is MNHNS and CDR2 is SASEGT. Trimming took 2 bases from V and 2 from J, leaving 7 bases between them. This CDR3 is built from 13 residues. The CDR3 is CASSETITYEQYC. The CDR3 DNA sequence: TGTGCCAGCAGTGAAACGATTACCTACGAGCAGTACTGC.

The chain has TRBV14 and TRBJ2-1; 12 bases map to TRBD2. Gene TRBJ2-7 matches the end of the DNA better, so the J call may be wrong. Germline lookup yields CDR1 SGHDN and CDR2 FVKESK. The CDR3 sequence is 21 residues long. The CDR3 DNA reads TGTGCCAGCAGCCCCCTCGGCCGCGGGGGTTTAGAGACTAGCGGGAGTGGTGAGCAGTACTTC. It codes for CASSPLGRGGLETSGSGEQYF.

Points on this clonotype: At one boundary the junction diverges from the germline segment, which might be a read error. The CDR3 DNA reads as TGTGCCAGCAGCCCCTCAGGGGGCAACTATGACTACACCTTC. This codes for CASSPSGGNYDYTF. This chain joins TRBV7-6 and TRBJ1-2, with 8 bases aligning to TRBD1. CDR3 length: 14 amino acids. Germline loops: CDR1 SGHVS, CDR2 FNYEAQ. Drawing the rest from reference TRBV7-6 and TRBJ1-2, the complete variable domain is GAGVSQSPRYKVTKRGQDVALRCDPISGHVSLYWYRQALGQGPEFLTYFNYEAQQDKSGLPNDRFSAERPEGSISTLTIQRTEQRDSAMYRCASSPSGGNYDYTFGSGTRLTVV.

Only a few counts were recorded for this clonotype. J is TRBJ2-7 and V is TRBV5-1; 7 positions match TRBD2. CDR1 and CDR2 (germline): SGHRS, YFSETQ. J lost 3 bases, V lost 0 bases, and 6 bases had no gene match. CDR3 size: 15 residues. In DNA form, the CDR3 reads TGCGCCAGCAGCTTGGGAGGGAGGGGTCTCTACGAGCAGTACTTC. Its translation: CASSLGGRGLYEQYF.